This TCR beta chain emerged from a study of cytomegalovirus exposure and HLA in healthy donors. Study-level findings and limits: An analysis that was carried out later associated approximately 15,000 TCR beta sequences with HLA alleles at 0.05 false discovery rate. Some segments of the V type, notably TRBV6-2 and TRBV6-3, were excluded as indistinguishable. Roughly uniform sequencing depth across donors was assumed, possibly incorrectly.

CDR1 is LGHNA and CDR2 is YNFKEQ in the germline V gene. The CDR3 is 15 amino acids. The junction had 8 bases not matched to a gene; V was cut back by 4 bases and J by 3 bases. Notes on this clone: The target antigen is unknown.

The PCR was carried out with 60 Vbeta primers and 13 Jbeta primers. Profiled with immunoSEQ multiplex PCR; TCRdb holds only in-frame clones, not every one. The listing contains roughly 50,000 clones. The clonotype was recovered from a female donor in good health and CMV-seronegative. The specimen sequenced was PBMCs. The V call is TRBV4-2, the J call TRBJ2-7; 8 bases are a match to TRBD2. This CDR3 reads CASSPLAGLVYEQYF. CDR3 DNA sequence: TGTGCCAGCAGCCCGCTAGCGGGTTTGGTCTACGAGCAGTACTTC.